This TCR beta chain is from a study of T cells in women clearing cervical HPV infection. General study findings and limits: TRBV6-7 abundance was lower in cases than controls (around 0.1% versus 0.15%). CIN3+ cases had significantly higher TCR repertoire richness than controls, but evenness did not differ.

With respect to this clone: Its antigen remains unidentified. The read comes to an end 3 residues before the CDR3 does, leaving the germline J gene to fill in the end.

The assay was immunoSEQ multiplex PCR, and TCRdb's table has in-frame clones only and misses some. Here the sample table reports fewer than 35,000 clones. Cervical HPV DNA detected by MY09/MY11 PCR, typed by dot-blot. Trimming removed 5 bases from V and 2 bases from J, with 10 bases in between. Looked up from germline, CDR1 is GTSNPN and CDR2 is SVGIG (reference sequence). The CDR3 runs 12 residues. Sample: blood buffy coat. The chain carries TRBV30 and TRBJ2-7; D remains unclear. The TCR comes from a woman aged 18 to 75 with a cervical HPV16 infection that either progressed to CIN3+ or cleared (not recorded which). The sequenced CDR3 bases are TGTGCCTGGGCAACTACCGCCTACGAG. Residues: CAWATTAYE. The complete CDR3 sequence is CAWATTAYEQYF.